The subject of this entry is one T cell receptor beta chain. The PCR employed 60 Vbeta primers together with 13 Jbeta primers. Libraries were prepared by immunoSEQ multiplex PCR; TCRdb keeps only in-frame clonotypes and omits some of them. Among 90,000 or so clones listed, about four fifths were seen once. This entry belongs to a study of cytomegalovirus exposure and HLA in healthy donors. The TCR originated in a man between 60 and 75 years old in good health and CMV-seronegative. Sequenced material: PBMCs.

CDR3 sequence: CASSPGGASNQPQHF. The CDR3 DNA follows: TGCGCCAGCAGCCCGGGTGGGGCCAGCAATCAGCCCCAGCATTTT. The chain links TRBV5-1 to TRBJ1-5, with D possibly being TRBD1 (5 bases). Per the germline V gene, CDR1 is SGHRS and CDR2 is YFSETQ. Deletions cut 4 bases from V and 1 base from J, with 12 bases between. The CDR3 sequence is 15 residues long.